Below are 17 T cell receptor beta chains sequenced from a single sample in a study of Tregs in tolerant kidney transplant recipients. The table came from immunoSEQ multiplex PCR; TCRdb's copy has only in-frame clones and leaves some out. The top ten hold approximately 0.6% of the sample, which has more than 90,000 clones, almost 95% seen once. The source material was CD4+ T cells from blood. All receptors come from a human donor in good health.

The V call is TRBV5-8, the J call TRBJ1-2, with TRBD1 identical over 9 bases. Germline V gene sequence: CDR1 SGHTS, CDR2 YDEGEE. The CDR3 is 16 amino acids. The V gene end was trimmed by 4 bases and the J gene end by 4 bases; junction bases not matched to a gene: 11. The CDR3 bases are TGTGCCAGCAGCCCTCTTCCGGGACAGGGCTCCTATGGCTACACCTTC. As protein: CASSPLPGQGSYGYTF.

CDR3 DNA: TGTGCCAGCAGCCAAGAGAGGCGGGTCTACGAGCAGTACTTC. This translates into CASSQERRVYEQYF. The rearrangement links TRBV4-2 to TRBJ2-7; possible D gene TRBD2, 5 bases. The CDR3 contains 14 residues. Germline CDR1 LGHNA, CDR2 YNFKEQ. V was trimmed by 0 bases and J by 3 bases, leaving 9 bases between them.

The V and J genes are TRBV11-3 and TRBJ2-1; 10 bases match TRBD2. The CDR3 is made up of 15 amino acids. The germline CDR1 and CDR2 sequences are SGHNT and YENEEA. V was clipped by 5 bases and J by 8 bases; unmatched bases: 9. The CDR3: CASSITSGKSHEQFF. The CDR3, as DNA: TGTGCCAGCAGCATCACTAGCGGGAAATCCCATGAGCAGTTCTTC.

V gene TRBV2 combines with J gene TRBJ2-3; possible D gene TRBD1, 6 bases. V gave up 5 bases and J gave up 4 bases, with 13 bases separating them. The CDR3 is 14 amino acids. CDR1 is SNHLY and CDR2 is FYNNEI in the germline V gene. CDR3 nucleotides: TGTGCCAGCAGTCTAGGGGGATTCGCAGATACGCAGTATTTT. It codes for CASSLGGFADTQYF.

V and J are TRBV9 and TRBJ1-6; D perhaps matches TRBD1 (6 bases). The CDR3 is 15 amino acids. The V end was cut by 3 bases, the J end by 6 bases, with 13 bases between. Germline V gives CDR1 SGDLS, CDR2 YYNGEE. The CDR3 bases are TGTGCCAGCAGCGCTCCACAGGGTTCTAATTCACCCCTCCACTTT. This gives the protein CASSAPQGSNSPLHF. The whole variable domain, filled in from reference TRBV9 and TRBJ1-6, reads DSGVTQTPKHLITATGQRVTLRCSPRSGDLSVYWYQQSLDQGLQFLIQYYNGEERAKGNILERFSAQQFPDLHSELNLSSLELGDSALYFCASSAPQGSNSPLHFGNGTRLTVT.

The V and J genes are TRBV6-1 and TRBJ2-7, with 7 positions matching TRBD1. The CDR3 runs to 12 residues. Germline CDR1 and CDR2: MNHNS and SASEGT. J lost 3 bases, V lost 6 bases, and 2 bases had no gene match. CDR3: CASRGQLYEQYF. The CDR3 bases are TGTGCCAGCAGGGGACAGCTCTACGAGCAGTACTTC.

This clone appeared a single time. The V gene is TRBV10-1, the J gene TRBJ1-2; no clear D. Germline V gives CDR1 WNHNN, CDR2 SYGVQD (reference sequence). This CDR3 comprises 15 residues. V was trimmed by 0 bases and J by 2 bases, leaving 10 bases between them. The CDR3 DNA is TGCGCCAGCAGTGAGTCGTGGCCGAGAAACTATGGCTACACCTTC. Translated: CASSESWPRNYGYTF.

The V and J genes are TRBV27 and TRBJ2-7; D gene unclear. The CDR3 length is 14 residues. V was clipped by 2 bases and J by 0 bases, with 8 bases between them. Germline assignment: CDR1 MNHEY and CDR2 SMNVEV (reference sequence). The CDR3, as DNA: TGTGCCAGCAGTTTAGGTCAGTACTCCTACGAGCAGTACTTC. This translates into CASSLGQYSYEQYF.

The chain links TRBV29-1 to TRBJ1-2, with D unresolved. CDR1 is SQVTM, CDR2 ANQGSEA, per germline. The CDR3 runs 15 residues. The V gene lost 3 bases and the J gene lost 4 bases, with 18 bases spanning the gap. In nucleotides, the CDR3 is TGCAGCGTTGATCGGAGCGGCCCCTCGGGCTATGGCTACACCTTC. Amino acids: CSVDRSGPSGYGYTF. The full variable domain, completed using reference TRBV29-1 and TRBJ1-2, is SAVISQKPSRDICQRGTSLTIQCQVDSQVTMMFWYRQQPGQSLTLIATANQGSEATYESGFVIDKFPISRPNLTFSTLTVSNMSPEDSSIYLCSVDRSGPSGYGYTFGSGTRLTVV.

The chain carries TRBV5-1 and TRBJ2-7; TRBD1 matches 7 bases. Losses at the gene ends were 1 base for V and 3 bases for J; bases not matched to a gene: 7. Germline-derived CDR1 and CDR2 are SGHRS and YFSETQ. The CDR3 is made up of 15 amino acids. The CDR3 spells CASSLNRDRVYEQYF. The DNA of the CDR3 is TGCGCCAGCAGCTTGAATCGCGACAGGGTCTACGAGCAGTACTTC.

The chain combines TRBV12-2 with TRBJ2-7; the table's TRBD2 call for D was not verified on the DNA. TRBV12-2 counts as a pseudogene. The CDR3 has 16 amino acids. CDR3 in DNA: TGTGCAAGTCGCTACGTTATTACTAGCCTACTCTACGAGCAGTACTTC. The encoded protein is CASRYVITSLLYEQYF.

This clone was seen only a few times. The chain couples TRBV11-3 to TRBJ2-2; no definite D call. The CDR3 loop spans 14 amino acids. V was clipped by 1 base and J by 4 bases, with 7 bases between them. CDR1 SGHNT and CDR2 YENEEA come from the germline V gene. CDR3: CASSLVFSTGELFF. Written as DNA, the CDR3 is TGTGCCAGCAGCTTAGTGTTCAGCACCGGGGAGCTGTTTTTT.

This chain uses TRBV5-1 with TRBJ1-2, with TRBD1 identical over 12 bases. Looked up from germline, CDR1 is SGHRS and CDR2 is YFSETQ. This CDR3 is built from 15 residues. The V segment lost 5 bases and the J segment 7 bases; nucleotides outside the gene matches: 9. The CDR3 is CASRPRGQGAFGYTF. The CDR3 region has the DNA TGCGCCAGCAGACCCCGGGGACAGGGGGCTTTTGGCTACACCTTC.

The rearrangement joins TRBV27 to TRBJ2-7, with D possibly being TRBD1 (6 bases). The CDR3 extends over 15 amino acids. The germline CDR1 and CDR2 sequences are MNHEY and SMNVEV (reference sequence). V lost 3 bases to trimming and J lost 2 bases, with 14 bases between them. CDR3 sequence: CASSFRTENTYEQYF. CDR3 DNA: TGTGCCAGCAGTTTTCGGACAGAAAACACCTACGAGCAGTACTTC.

The chain uses TRBV10-2 and TRBJ2-7, with 7 bases that match TRBD1. Germline CDR1 reads WSHSY; CDR2 reads SAAADI. V dropped 4 bases and J dropped 3; count of bases not matched to a gene: 3. The CDR3 has 13 residues. The CDR3 DNA follows: TGCGCCAGCAGTGGACAGGGAATCTACGAGCAGTACTTC. The encoded protein is CASSGQGIYEQYF.

On this clone itself: The junction departs from the called germline gene at one end, perhaps through a read error. The chain combines TRBV5-6 with TRBJ1-5; D not certain. From germline, CDR1 is SGHDT and CDR2 YYEEEE. CDR3 size: 13 residues. As DNA, the CDR3 is TGTGCCAGCAGCTTGCGGCTTGGTCAGGCCCAGCATTTT. It translates to CASSLRLGQAQHF.

V gene TRBV30 combines with J gene TRBJ1-6; no clear D. Trimming removed 3 bases from V and 10 bases from J, with 19 bases in between. The CDR3 has 15 residues. Germline V gene data show CDR1 as GTSNPN and CDR2 as SVGIG (reference sequence). The CDR3 here is CAWSLLVAADSPLHF. For the CDR3, the DNA is TGTGCCTGGAGCCTCCTCGTAGCTGCGGACTCACCCCTCCACTTT.